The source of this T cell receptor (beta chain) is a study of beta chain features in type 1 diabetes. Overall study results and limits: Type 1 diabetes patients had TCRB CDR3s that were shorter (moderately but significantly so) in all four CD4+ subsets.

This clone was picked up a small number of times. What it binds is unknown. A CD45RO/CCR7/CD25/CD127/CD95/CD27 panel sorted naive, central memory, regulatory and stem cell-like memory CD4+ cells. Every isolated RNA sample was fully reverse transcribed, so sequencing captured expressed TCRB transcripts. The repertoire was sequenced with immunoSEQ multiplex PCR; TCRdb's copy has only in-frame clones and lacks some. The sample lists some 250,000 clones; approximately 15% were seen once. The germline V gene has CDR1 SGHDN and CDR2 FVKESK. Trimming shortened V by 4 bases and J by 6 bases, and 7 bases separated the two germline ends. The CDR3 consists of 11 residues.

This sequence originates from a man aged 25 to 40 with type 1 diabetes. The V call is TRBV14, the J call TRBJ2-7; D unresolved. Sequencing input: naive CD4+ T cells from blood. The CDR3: CASSLQSEQYF. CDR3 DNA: TGTGCCAGCAGCCTCCAATCCGAGCAGTACTTC.